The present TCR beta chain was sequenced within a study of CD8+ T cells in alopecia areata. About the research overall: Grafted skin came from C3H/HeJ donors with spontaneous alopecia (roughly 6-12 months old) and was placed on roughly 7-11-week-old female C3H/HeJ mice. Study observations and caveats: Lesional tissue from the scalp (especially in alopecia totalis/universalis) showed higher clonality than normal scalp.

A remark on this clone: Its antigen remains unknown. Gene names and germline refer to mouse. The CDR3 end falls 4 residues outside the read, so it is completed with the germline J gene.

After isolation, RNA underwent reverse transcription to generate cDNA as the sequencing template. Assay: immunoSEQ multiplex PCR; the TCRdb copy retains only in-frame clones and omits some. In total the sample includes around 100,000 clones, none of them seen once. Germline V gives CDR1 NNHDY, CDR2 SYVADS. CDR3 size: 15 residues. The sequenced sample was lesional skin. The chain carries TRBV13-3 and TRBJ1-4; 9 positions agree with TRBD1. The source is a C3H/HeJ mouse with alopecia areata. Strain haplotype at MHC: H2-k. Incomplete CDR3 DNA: TGTGCCAGCAGTGAAGGGGACAGGGATGGCGAA. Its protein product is CASSEGDRDGE. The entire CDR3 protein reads CASSEGDRDGERLFF.